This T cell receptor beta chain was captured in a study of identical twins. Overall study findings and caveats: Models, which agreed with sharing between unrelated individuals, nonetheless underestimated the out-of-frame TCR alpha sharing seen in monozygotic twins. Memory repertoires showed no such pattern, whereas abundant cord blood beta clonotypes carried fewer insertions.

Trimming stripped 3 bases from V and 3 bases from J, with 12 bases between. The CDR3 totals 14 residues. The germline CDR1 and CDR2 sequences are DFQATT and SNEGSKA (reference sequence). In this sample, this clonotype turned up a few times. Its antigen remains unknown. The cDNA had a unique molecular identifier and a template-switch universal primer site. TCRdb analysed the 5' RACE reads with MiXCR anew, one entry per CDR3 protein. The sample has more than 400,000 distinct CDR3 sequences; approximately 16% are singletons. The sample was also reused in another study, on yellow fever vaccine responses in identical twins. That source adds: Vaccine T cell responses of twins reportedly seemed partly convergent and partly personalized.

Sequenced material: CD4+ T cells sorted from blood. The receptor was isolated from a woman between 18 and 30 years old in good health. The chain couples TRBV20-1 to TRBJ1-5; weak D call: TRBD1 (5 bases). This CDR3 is CSARLGTDNQPQHF. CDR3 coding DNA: TGCAGTGCTAGGTTAGGGACCGACAATCAGCCCCAGCATTTT.